The source of this T cell receptor (beta chain) is a study of Ad26.COV2.S vaccination and SARS-CoV-2 variants. J was trimmed by 4 bases and V by 3 bases; bases with no gene match: 17. CDR1 is SGHAT, CDR2 FQNNGV, per germline. This CDR3 has 18 amino acids. TCRdb's table, derived via immunoSEQ multiplex PCR, lists solely in-frame clones and lacks some. The sample records nearly 95,000 clones, 82% being singletons. As for this clone: Its antigen remains unidentified.

Study-wide results and caveats: Non-spike TCR breadth did not differ much between vaccine and placebo recipients. Total T cell responses may have been underestimated by the TCR breadth and depth analyses.

The clonotype was recovered from a human donor who had recovered from COVID-19. The chain carries TRBV11-2 and TRBJ2-7, with 8 bases fitting TRBD2. This specimen consisted of peripheral blood, obtained after recovery from COVID-19. As DNA, the CDR3 is TGTGCCAGCAGCTTTACAACCCGAGCGGGAGTTCCCCTATACGAGCAGTACTTC. Translation: CASSFTTRAGVPLYEQYF.